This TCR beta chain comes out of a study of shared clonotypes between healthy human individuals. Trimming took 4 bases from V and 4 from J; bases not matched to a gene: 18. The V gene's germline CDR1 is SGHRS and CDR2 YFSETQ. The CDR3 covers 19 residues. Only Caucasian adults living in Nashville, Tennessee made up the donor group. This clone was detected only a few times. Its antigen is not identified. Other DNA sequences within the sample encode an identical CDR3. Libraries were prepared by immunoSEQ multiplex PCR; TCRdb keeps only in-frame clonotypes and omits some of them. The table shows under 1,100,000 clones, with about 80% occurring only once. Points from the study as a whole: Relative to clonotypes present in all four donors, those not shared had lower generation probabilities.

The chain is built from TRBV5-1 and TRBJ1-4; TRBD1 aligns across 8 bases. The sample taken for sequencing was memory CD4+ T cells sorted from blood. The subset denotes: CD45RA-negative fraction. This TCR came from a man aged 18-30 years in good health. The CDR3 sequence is CASSLNLQGATWGNEKLFF. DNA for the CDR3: TGCGCCAGCAGCCTAAACCTCCAGGGGGCGACATGGGGTAATGAAAAACTGTTTTTT.